A single sample is the source of the 8 T cell receptor beta chains below, sequenced in a study of early T cells in non-severe SARS-CoV-2 infection. In TCRdb, the 5' RACE reads were re-called with MiXCR into one record per CDR3 protein. The data hold tens of thousands of distinct CDR3 sequences, with about 9.9% observed a single time. Sequencing input: whole blood. Receptor source: an adult who was a healthcare worker with PCR-confirmed SARS-CoV-2 infection or an uninfected control (not recorded which).

This clonotype was observed at least ten times. CDR3 amino acids: CSVDQDPYGYTF. For the CDR3, the DNA is TGCAGCGTTGATCAGGACCCCTATGGCTACACCTTC. The chain is built from TRBV29-1 and TRBJ1-2; D is ambiguous. Germline CDR1 is SQVTM and CDR2 is ANQGSEA. This CDR3 contains 12 residues. Trimming took off 3 bases at V and 4 bases at J, with 9 bases between the two ends.

This clonotype was seen a few times. The chain uses TRBV20-1 and TRBJ2-3; D possibly matches TRBD1 or TRBD2 (5 bases each). V gave up 6 bases and J gave up 0 bases, with 13 bases separating them. Germline loops: CDR1 DFQATT, CDR2 SNEGSKA (reference sequence). This CDR3 spans 14 amino acids. The CDR3 nucleotides are TGCAGTGCCGGGGCCCTGCCTAGCACAGATACGCAGTATTTT. Translation: CSAGALPSTDTQYF.

This clonotype was recorded many times. V gene TRBV15 combines with J gene TRBJ2-7; no reliable D call. The CDR3 is 13 residues long. The germline gives CDR1 LNHNV, CDR2 YYDKDF (reference sequence). The V and J ends lost 1 base and 0 bases respectively, with 4 bases between them. The CDR3 here is CATSRVPSYEQYF. The CDR3 coding sequence is TGTGCCACCAGCAGAGTACCCTCCTACGAGCAGTACTTC.

This clonotype was detected a few times. This chain links TRBV10-3 with TRBJ2-1, with TRBD1 identical over 8 bases. With V trimmed by 6 bases and J by 3 bases, 4 bases remained unmatched. The V gene's germline CDR1 is ENHRY and CDR2 SYGVKD. This CDR3 spans 14 amino acids. This CDR3 is CAIRQQGVYNEQFF. The CDR3 nucleotides read TGTGCCATCAGACAACAGGGGGTCTACAATGAGCAGTTCTTC.

This clonotype was detected ten times or more. The chain is built from TRBV29-1 and TRBJ2-1; D gene unclear. The germline V gene encodes CDR1 SQVTM and CDR2 ANQGSEA. Trimming cost V 1 base and J 5 bases, with 9 bases left between them. This CDR3 has 13 amino acids. For the CDR3, the DNA is TGCAGCGTTGAAGCATGGTCAAACAATGAGCAGTTCTTC. It codes for CSVEAWSNNEQFF.

This clonotype was seen at least ten times. This chain joins TRBV5-4 and TRBJ2-3; a possible D gene is TRBD2 (5 bases). Between the trimmed V and J ends, which lost 4 bases and 2 bases, there was a span of 17 bases. Per germline, CDR1 SGHNT and CDR2 YYREEE (reference sequence). This CDR3 spans 16 amino acids. CDR3 loop: CASSQFKMGDTDTQYF. CDR3 nucleotides: TGTGCCAGCAGCCAGTTTAAAATGGGAGACACAGATACGCAGTATTTT.

The chain links TRBV6-2 or TRBV6-3 to TRBJ2-2; 7 bases match TRBD1. In germline, CDR1 is MNHEY, CDR2 SVGEGT. J was trimmed by 6 bases and V by 6 bases; bases with no gene match: 13. The CDR3 spans 16 residues. In nucleotides, the CDR3 is TGTGCCAGCAGGAGTCCGAGGGGGCCTCTATCCGGGGAGCTGTTTTTT. It specifies CASRSPRGPLSGELFF.

This sequence joins TRBV20-1 and TRBJ2-7, with 10 nucleotides matching TRBD2. Germline V lookup: CDR1 DFQATT, CDR2 SNEGSKA (reference sequence). The CDR3 spans 14 residues. Trimming took 3 bases from V and 1 from J; bases not matched to a gene: 3. This CDR3 reads CSARSGGASYEQYF. The DNA of the CDR3 is TGCAGTGCTAGGAGCGGGGGGGCGTCCTACGAGCAGTACTTC.